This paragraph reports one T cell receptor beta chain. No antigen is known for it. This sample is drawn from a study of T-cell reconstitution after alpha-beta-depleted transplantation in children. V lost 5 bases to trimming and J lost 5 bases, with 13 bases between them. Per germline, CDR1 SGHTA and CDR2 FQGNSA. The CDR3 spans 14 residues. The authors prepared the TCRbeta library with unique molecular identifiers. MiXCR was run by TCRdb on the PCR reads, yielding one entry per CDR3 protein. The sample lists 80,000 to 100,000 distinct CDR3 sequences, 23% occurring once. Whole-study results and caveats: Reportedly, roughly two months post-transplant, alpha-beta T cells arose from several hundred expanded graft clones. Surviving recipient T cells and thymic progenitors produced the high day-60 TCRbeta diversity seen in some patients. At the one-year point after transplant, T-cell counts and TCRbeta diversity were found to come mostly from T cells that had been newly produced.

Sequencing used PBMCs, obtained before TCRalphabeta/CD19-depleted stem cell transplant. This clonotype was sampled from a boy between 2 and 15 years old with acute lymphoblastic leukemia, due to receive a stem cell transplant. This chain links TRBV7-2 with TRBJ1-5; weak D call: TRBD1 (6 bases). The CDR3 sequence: CASSLQGSYQPQHF. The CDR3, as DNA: TGTGCCAGCAGCCTACAGGGTTCGTATCAGCCCCAGCATTTT.